This T cell receptor beta chain stems from a study of technical replicates of blood from a handful of donors. Sequencing used immunoSEQ multiplex PCR; TCRdb keeps in-frame clones, though not all of them. The repertoire holds under 90,000 clones, 85% to 95% seen once, with roughly 0.25% in the top ten. Trimming removed 5 bases at V and 1 base at J, with 14 bases between. Germline CDR1 is ENHRY and CDR2 is SYGVKD. The CDR3 covers 16 residues. This clonotype was sampled from a human donor in good health. J is TRBJ2-2 and V is TRBV10-3; D gene ambiguous. Sequencing was done on a sample of T cells isolated from PBMCs. Written as DNA, the CDR3 is TGTGCCATCAGTCCCTCTCTGGCAGGGAACACCGGGGAGCTGTTTTTT. The encoded protein is CAISPSLAGNTGELFF.